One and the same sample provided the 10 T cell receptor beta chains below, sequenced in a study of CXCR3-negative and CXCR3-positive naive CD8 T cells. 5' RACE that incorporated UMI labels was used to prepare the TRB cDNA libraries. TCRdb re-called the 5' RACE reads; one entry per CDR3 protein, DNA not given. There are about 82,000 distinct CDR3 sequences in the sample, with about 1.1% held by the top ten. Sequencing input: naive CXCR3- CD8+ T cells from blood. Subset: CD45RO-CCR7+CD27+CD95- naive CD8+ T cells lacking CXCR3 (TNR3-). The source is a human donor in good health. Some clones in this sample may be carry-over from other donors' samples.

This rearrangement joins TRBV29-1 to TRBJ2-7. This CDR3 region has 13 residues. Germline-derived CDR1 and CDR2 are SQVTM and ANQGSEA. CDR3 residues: CSVRGGSSYEQYF.

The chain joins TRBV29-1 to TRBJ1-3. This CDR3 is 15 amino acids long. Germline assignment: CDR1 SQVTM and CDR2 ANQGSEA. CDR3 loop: CSVEDLGYSGNTIYF. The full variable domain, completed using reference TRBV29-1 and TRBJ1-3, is SAVISQKPSRDICQRGTSLTIQCQVDSQVTMMFWYRQQPGQSLTLIATANQGSEATYESGFVIDKFPISRPNLTFSTLTVSNMSPEDSSIYLCSVEDLGYSGNTIYFGEGSWLTVV.

CDR3 loop: CATSPGVREQLF. This chain connects TRBV15 to TRBJ2-1; checking the TCRdb D call of TRBD1 is not possible without DNA. Germline CDR1 reads LNHNV; CDR2 reads YYDKDF (reference sequence). There are 12 residues in the CDR3. Variable domain in full (rest from reference TRBV15 and TRBJ2-1): DAMVIQNPRYQVTQFGKPVTLSCSQTLNHNVMYWYQQKSSQAPKLLFHYYDKDFNNEADTPDNFQSRRPNTSFCFLDIRSPGLGDTAMYLCATSPGVREQLFGPGTRLTVL.

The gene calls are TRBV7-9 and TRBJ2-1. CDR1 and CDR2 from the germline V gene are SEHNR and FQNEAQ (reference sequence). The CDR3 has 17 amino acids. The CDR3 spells CASSPIGEMGSYNEQFF.

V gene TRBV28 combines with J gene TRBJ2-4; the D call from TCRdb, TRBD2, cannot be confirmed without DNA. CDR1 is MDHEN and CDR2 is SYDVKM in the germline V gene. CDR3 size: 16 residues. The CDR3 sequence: CASSPGLGVAKNIQYF.

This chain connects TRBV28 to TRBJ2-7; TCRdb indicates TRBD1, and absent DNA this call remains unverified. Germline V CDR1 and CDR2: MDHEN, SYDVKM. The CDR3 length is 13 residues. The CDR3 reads CASGQGYYYEQYF. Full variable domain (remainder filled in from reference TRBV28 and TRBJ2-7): DVKVTQSSRYLVKRTGEKVFLECVQDMDHENMFWYRQDPGLGLRLIYFSYDVKMKEKGDIPEGYSVSREKKERFSLILESASTNQTSMYLCASGQGYYYEQYFGPGTRLTVT.

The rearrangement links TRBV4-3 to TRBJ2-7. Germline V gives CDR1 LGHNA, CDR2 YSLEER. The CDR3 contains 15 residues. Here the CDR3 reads CASSQEDGFGYEQYF.

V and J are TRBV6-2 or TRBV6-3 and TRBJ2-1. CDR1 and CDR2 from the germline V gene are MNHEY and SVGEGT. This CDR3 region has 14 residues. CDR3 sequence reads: CASSTWGSYNEQFF.

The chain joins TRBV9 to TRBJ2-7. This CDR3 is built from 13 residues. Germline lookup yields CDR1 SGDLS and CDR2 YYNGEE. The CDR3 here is CASSVGDTYEQYF.

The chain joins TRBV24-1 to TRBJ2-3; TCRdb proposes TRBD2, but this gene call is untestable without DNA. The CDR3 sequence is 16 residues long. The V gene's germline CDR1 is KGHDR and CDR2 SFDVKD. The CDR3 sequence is CATSVVLAGLTDTQYF.